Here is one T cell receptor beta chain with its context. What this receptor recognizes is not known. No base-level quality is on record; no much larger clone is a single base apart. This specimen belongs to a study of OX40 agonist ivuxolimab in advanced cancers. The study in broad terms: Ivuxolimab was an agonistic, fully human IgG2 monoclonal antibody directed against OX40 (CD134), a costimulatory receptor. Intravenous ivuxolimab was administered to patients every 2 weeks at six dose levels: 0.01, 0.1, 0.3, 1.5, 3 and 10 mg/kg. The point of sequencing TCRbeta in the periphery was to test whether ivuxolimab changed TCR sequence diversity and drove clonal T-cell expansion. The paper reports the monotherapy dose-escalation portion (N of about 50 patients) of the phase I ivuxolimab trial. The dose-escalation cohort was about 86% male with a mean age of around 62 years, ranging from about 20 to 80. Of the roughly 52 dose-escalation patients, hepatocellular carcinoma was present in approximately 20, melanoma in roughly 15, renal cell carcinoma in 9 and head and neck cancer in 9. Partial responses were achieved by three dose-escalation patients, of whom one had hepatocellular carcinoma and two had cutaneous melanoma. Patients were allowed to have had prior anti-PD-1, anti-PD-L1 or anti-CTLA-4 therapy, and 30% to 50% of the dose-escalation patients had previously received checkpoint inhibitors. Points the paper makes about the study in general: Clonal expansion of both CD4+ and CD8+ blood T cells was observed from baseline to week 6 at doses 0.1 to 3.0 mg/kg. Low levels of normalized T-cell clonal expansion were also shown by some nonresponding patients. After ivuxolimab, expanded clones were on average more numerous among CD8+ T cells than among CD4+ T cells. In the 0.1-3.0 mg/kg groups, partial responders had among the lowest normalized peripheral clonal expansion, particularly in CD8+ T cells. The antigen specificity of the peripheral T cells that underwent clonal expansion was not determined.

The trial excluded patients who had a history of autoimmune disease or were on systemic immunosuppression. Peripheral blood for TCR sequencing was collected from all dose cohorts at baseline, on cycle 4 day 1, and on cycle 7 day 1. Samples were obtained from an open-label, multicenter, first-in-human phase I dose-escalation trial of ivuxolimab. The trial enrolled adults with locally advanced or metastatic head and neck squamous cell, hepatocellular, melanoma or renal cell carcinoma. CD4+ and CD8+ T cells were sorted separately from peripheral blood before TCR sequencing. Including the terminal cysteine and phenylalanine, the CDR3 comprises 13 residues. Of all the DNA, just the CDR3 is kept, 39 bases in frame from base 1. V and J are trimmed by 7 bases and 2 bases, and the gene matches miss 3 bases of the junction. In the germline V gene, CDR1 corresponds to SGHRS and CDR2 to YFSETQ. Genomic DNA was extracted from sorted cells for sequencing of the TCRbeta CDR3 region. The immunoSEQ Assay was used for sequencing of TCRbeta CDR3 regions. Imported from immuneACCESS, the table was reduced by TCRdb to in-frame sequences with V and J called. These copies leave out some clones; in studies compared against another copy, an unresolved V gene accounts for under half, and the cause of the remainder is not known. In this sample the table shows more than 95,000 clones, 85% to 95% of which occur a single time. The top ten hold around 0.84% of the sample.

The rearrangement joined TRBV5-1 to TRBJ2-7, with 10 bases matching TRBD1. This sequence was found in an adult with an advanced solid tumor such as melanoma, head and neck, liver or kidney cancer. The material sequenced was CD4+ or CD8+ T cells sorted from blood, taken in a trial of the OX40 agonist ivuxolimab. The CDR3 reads CASGTGVTYEQYF. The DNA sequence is TGCGCCAGCGGGACAGGGGTGACCTACGAGCAGTACTTC.